This T cell receptor beta chain was profiled in a study of regulatory T cells in long-lasting Graves disease. Study-wide results and limits: The TCR repertoire of persistent Graves' patients was less diverse than that of newly diagnosed ones. Favored usage of TRBV28, TRBJ1-2 and TRBJ2-5 was recorded in persistent disease. New patients shared more than 750 public clonotypes, fewer than the 2,500 to 3,500 shared by persistent patients.

The time point denotes: persistent/refractory GD, antithyroid drugs over 5 years with positive TRAb. Extracted RNA from PBMCs served as the source of the TCR library. According to the study, TCR beta libraries were built with iRepertoire HTBI primers and CDR3-region Arm-PCR. In the original analysis: Sequenced samples collectively carried roughly 63 TRBV and some 15 TRBJ segments. TCRdb reprocessed the multiplex PCR reads with MiXCR, giving one entry per CDR3 protein. These V and J calls derive from TCRdb rather than the authors' analysis. The repertoire holds roughly 430,000 distinct CDR3 sequences, around 20% seen once, with roughly 13% in the top ten. This clonotype turned up a few times. What it binds is not known. V lost 0 bases and J lost 4; bases outside the gene matches: 6. The CDR3 covers 16 residues. The germline V gene encodes CDR1 SGHRS and CDR2 YFSETQ.

The material sequenced was peripheral blood mononuclear cells (PBMCs), taken when the disease was refractory, from a patient treated with antithyroid drugs. The J gene is TRBJ2-3, the V gene TRBV5-1, with 9 positions matching TRBD2. This clonotype was obtained from a female donor with Graves disease. The CDR3 here is CASSLVVAGEPDTQYF. CDR3 DNA sequence: TGCGCCAGCAGCTTGGTCGTAGCGGGAGAGCCAGATACGCAGTATTTT.